Each of the 32 T cell receptor beta chains below was sequenced from the same sample in a study. In TCRdb, the reads were re-called with MiXCR into one record per CDR3 protein. The sample lists roughly 4,500 distinct CDR3 sequences; around 8.1% were seen once. Sequencing was performed on CD4+ T cells from synovial fluid. These receptors originate from a human donor with rheumatoid arthritis.

This clonotype was seen repeatedly, ten times or more. This chain links TRBV5-5 with TRBJ2-1; 11 nucleotides match TRBD1. The CDR3 runs to 15 residues. Germline lookup yields CDR1 SGHKS and CDR2 YYEKEE (reference sequence). Germline trimming cut 7 bases from V and 7 bases from J; bases unmatched to any gene: 10. The CDR3 nucleotides are TGTGCCAGCGTCTTGAGGACAGGGGGCGGGAATGAGCAGTTCTTC. Amino acids: CASVLRTGGGNEQFF.

This clonotype was recorded at least ten times. V is TRBV2 and J is TRBJ2-1, with 8 bases matching TRBD2. The CDR3 extends over 13 amino acids. Looked up from germline, CDR1 is SNHLY and CDR2 is FYNNEI. V lost 10 bases and J lost 12; bases outside the gene matches: 14. The CDR3 sequence: CATMRGGPGLQFF. For the CDR3, the DNA is TGTGCCACGATGCGCGGGGGGCCAGGGTTGCAGTTCTTC.

This clonotype was detected many times. The J gene is TRBJ1-2, the V gene TRBV7-2; D remains ambiguous. Per germline, CDR1 SGHTA and CDR2 FQGNSA. The CDR3 totals 15 residues. Trimming left V 0 bases short and J 0 bases short, with 8 bases between. CDR3 nucleotides: TGTGCCAGCAGCTTAGCTTCAGGTTCTAACTATGGCTACACCTTC. Translated: CASSLASGSNYGYTF.

The chain's CDR3 is CASSPWDSLLNIQYF. DNA of the CDR3: TGTGCCAGTAGTCCCTGGGACAGCCTATTAAACATTCAGTACTTC. The chain combines TRBV19 with TRBJ2-4, with TRBD1 matching 7 bases. Unmatched junction bases numbered 10, after V lost 5 bases and J lost 6 bases. Germline CDR1 reads LNHDA; CDR2 reads SQIVND (reference sequence). This CDR3 has 15 amino acids.

In its sample, this clonotype is medium-sized. The chain has TRBV6-5 and TRBJ1-6; D gene ambiguous. V shed 3 bases and J shed 6 bases, with 9 bases lying between them. Germline CDR1 is MNHEY and CDR2 is SVGAGI. This CDR3 spans 14 amino acids. The CDR3 nucleotides are TGTGCCAGCAGTTATGGGCAAATTAATTCACCCCTCCACTTT. It is translated as CASSYGQINSPLHF.

By sample share, this clonotype is medium-sized (0.01 to 0.1%). The V gene is TRBV12-3 or TRBV12-4, the J gene TRBJ2-5; tentatively, D is TRBD1 or TRBD2 (5 bases each). V was pared by 6 bases and J by 2 bases, with 16 bases between. This CDR3 has 15 amino acids. The CDR3 sequence is CASSPRGTEQETQYF. CDR3 DNA: TGTGCCAGCAGCCCACGAGGGACGGAGCAAGAGACCCAGTACTTC.

This clonotype was recorded a few times. The chain links TRBV27 to TRBJ2-7; TRBD1 agrees at 9 bases. V lost 6 bases and J lost 2; bases outside the gene matches: 2. Germline loops: CDR1 MNHEY, CDR2 SMNVEV (reference sequence). The CDR3 totals 13 residues. The CDR3 is CASRWTGAYEQYF. The DNA for the CDR3 is TGTGCCAGCAGATGGACAGGGGCCTACGAGCAGTACTTC.

The chain links TRBV10-1 to TRBJ2-7; 7 bases map to TRBD1. The V gene's germline CDR1 is WNHNN and CDR2 SYGVQD (reference sequence). V lost 3 bases to trimming and J lost 1 base; unmatched junction nucleotides: 9. CDR3 size: 16 residues. The chain's CDR3 is CASSEGGGLLSYEQYF. The CDR3 nucleotides read TGCGCCAGCAGTGAAGGGGGCGGCCTCCTGTCCTACGAGCAGTACTTC.

This clonotype was counted ten times or more. V gene TRBV7-8 combines with J gene TRBJ2-1; D gene ambiguous. Germline V CDR1 and CDR2: SGHVS, FQNEAQ. V lost 4 bases to trimming and J lost 4 bases, with 5 bases between them. The CDR3 length is 12 residues. CDR3 protein: CASSSFYNEQFF. In nucleotides, the CDR3 is TGTGCCAGCAGCTCTTTTTACAATGAGCAGTTCTTC.

This clonotype was seen at least ten times. This chain joins TRBV9 and TRBJ2-5; TRBD1 matches 7 bases. The CDR3 runs 15 residues. The V gene's germline CDR1 is SGDLS and CDR2 YYNGEE. The V segment lost 6 bases and the J segment 5 bases; nucleotides outside the gene matches: 13. The CDR3 coding sequence is TGTGCCAGCAACCCGTCCGGGACAGCCATGGAGACCCAGTACTTC. It codes for CASNPSGTAMETQYF.

In this sample, this clonotype is medium-sized. CDR3 DNA sequence: TGTGCCAGCTGGGGACAGGGGAACACTGAAGCTTTCTTT. It is translated as CASWGQGNTEAFF. The J gene is TRBJ1-1, the V gene TRBV2, with TRBD1 identical over 9 bases. CDR1 and CDR2 (germline): SNHLY, FYNNEI. The CDR3 runs 13 residues. Trimming removed 8 bases from V and 1 base from J; junction bases left unmatched: 2.

By its share, this clonotype is medium-sized (0.01 to 0.1%). The chain employs TRBV29-1 and TRBJ2-5; TRBD2 matches at 9 bases. V shed 6 bases and J 1 base; nucleotides not matched to a gene: 6. This CDR3 spans 14 amino acids. Germline lookup yields CDR1 SQVTM and CDR2 ANQGSEA. The CDR3 nucleotides are TGCAGCGTGGGACTAGCCTCGCTCCAAGAGACCCAGTACTTC. Translating it yields CSVGLASLQETQYF.

This clonotype qualifies as medium-sized. V is TRBV24-1 and J is TRBJ2-1; perhaps TRBD2 as D (6 bases). Germline V gene lookup returns CDR1 KGHDR and CDR2 SFDVKD. V dropped 4 bases and J dropped 7 bases, with 19 bases sitting between them. There are 16 residues in the CDR3. In nucleotides, the CDR3 is TGTGCCACCAGTGACCCCTGGGCAGCTGGGAGGAATGAGCAGTTCTTC. This codes for CATSDPWAAGRNEQFF.

This clonotype came up many times. CDR3 coding DNA: TGTGCCAGCAGCTTAGTAGGGTTCTCCTACGAGCAGTACTTC. Its protein product is CASSLVGFSYEQYF. The chain joins TRBV7-2 to TRBJ2-7; D unclear. This CDR3 spans 14 amino acids. Trimming took off 1 base at V and 0 bases at J, with 7 bases between the two ends. Germline-derived CDR1 and CDR2 are SGHTA and FQGNSA.

This clonotype is medium-sized (0.01 to 0.1%) by share. This rearrangement joins TRBV7-9 to TRBJ1-1; D not resolved. CDR3 length: 14 amino acids. Deletions cut 6 bases from V and 1 base from J, with 12 bases between. Per the germline V gene, CDR1 is SEHNR and CDR2 is FQNEAQ (reference sequence). The CDR3, as DNA: TGTGCCAGCAGTATGGGGTACGGGAACACTGAAGCTTTCTTT. This sequence encodes CASSMGYGNTEAFF.

By sample share, this clonotype is medium-sized (0.01 to 0.1%). V is TRBV28 and J is TRBJ2-3; 8 bases are a match to TRBD2. V was pared by 3 bases and J by 2 bases, with 4 bases of the junction left unmatched. This CDR3 is 15 amino acids long. In germline, CDR1 is MDHEN, CDR2 SYDVKM. CDR3 sequence: CASSLPSGLTDTQYF. In nucleotides, the CDR3 is TGTGCCAGCAGTTTGCCTAGCGGGCTCACAGATACGCAGTATTTT. Full variable domain (outside the CDR3, taken from reference TRBV28 and TRBJ2-3): DVKVTQSSRYLVKRTGEKVFLECVQDMDHENMFWYRQDPGLGLRLIYFSYDVKMKEKGDIPEGYSVSREKKERFSLILESASTNQTSMYLCASSLPSGLTDTQYFGPGTRLTVL.

This clonotype is medium-sized within its sample. The V gene is TRBV20-1, the J gene TRBJ2-5, with 7 nucleotides matching TRBD2. Trimming removed 5 bases from V and 4 bases from J; junction bases left unmatched: 7. The CDR3 spans 13 residues. Germline V gives CDR1 DFQATT, CDR2 SNEGSKA (reference sequence). The CDR3 protein is CSAPVVAGETQYF. For the CDR3, the DNA is TGCAGTGCTCCCGTGGTAGCGGGAGAGACCCAGTACTTC.

The chain combines TRBV29-1 with TRBJ2-2; either TRBD1 or TRBD2 may supply D (5 bases each). Germline CDR1 and CDR2: SQVTM and ANQGSEA. V dropped 4 bases and J dropped 4 bases, with 16 bases sitting between them. The CDR3 consists of 15 residues. DNA for the CDR3: TGCAGCGTTGGCTTTGGGACCATCTCCACCGGGGAGCTGTTTTTT. Protein product: CSVGFGTISTGELFF.

This clonotype is categorized as medium-sized. The CDR3 DNA sequence: TGTGCCAGCAGCTTTGACAGAGGAAACACCATATATTTT. This gives the protein CASSFDRGNTIYF. The chain combines TRBV7-8 with TRBJ1-3; D possibly corresponds to TRBD1 (5 bases). Germline CDR1 and CDR2: SGHVS and FQNEAQ. The CDR3 runs to 13 residues. Deletions cut 3 bases from V and 4 bases from J, with 7 bases between. Looking up the rest from reference TRBV7-8 and TRBJ1-3 gives the full variable domain: GAGVSQSPRYKVAKRGQDVALRCDPISGHVSLFWYQQALGQGPEFLTYFQNEAQLDKSGLPSDRFFAERPEGSVSTLKIQRTQQEDSAVYLCASSFDRGNTIYFGEGSWLTVV.

This clonotype is categorized as medium-sized. This chain joins TRBV30 and TRBJ2-2, with 9 bases matching TRBD1. The trim removed 7 bases at V and 4 bases at J, leaving 10 bases unmatched. This CDR3 comprises 15 residues. Germline values: CDR1 GTSNPN, CDR2 SVGIG (reference sequence). The DNA for the CDR3 is TGTGCCTTGGTGAACAGGGGGCGGGGCACCGGGGAGCTGTTTTTT. It specifies CALVNRGRGTGELFF.

This clonotype was detected once. The conserved closing phenylalanine or tryptophan is absent in this CDR3, likely reflecting a read error. The chain is built from TRBV7-8 and TRBJ2-7, with TRBD2 identical over 7 bases. CDR1 is SGHVS and CDR2 is FQNEAQ in the germline V gene. The CDR3 spans 14 residues. With 4 bases clipped from V and 0 bases from J, the junction kept 3 bases outside the gene matches. This CDR3 is CASSSRGSSYEQYG. CDR3 coding DNA: TGTGCCAGCAGCTCGCGCGGGAGCTCCTACGAGCAGTACGGC.

Comments on this clonotype: Likely a read error: the CDR3 ends without its conserved phenylalanine or tryptophan. The V gene is TRBV20-1, the J gene TRBJ2-5; 9 nucleotides align to TRBD2. The germline gives CDR1 DFQATT, CDR2 SNEGSKA (reference sequence). The CDR3 extends over 15 amino acids. V dropped 4 bases and J dropped 2; count of bases not matched to a gene: 8. CDR3 residues: CSATLIAGAQETQYL. Here the CDR3 DNA reads TGCAGTGCTACCCTCATAGCGGGGGCTCAAGAGACCCAGTACCTC.

This clonotype is large in the sample. The V gene is TRBV4-2, the J gene TRBJ2-3; 7 bases map to TRBD2. CDR1 LGHNA and CDR2 YNFKEQ come from the germline V gene. This CDR3 spans 17 amino acids. The V and J ends lost 0 bases and 2 bases, in that order; junction bases with no gene match: 8. This CDR3 reads CASSQDLAGELTDTQYF. The CDR3 DNA sequence: TGTGCCAGCAGCCAAGATTTGGCGGGAGAGCTCACAGATACGCAGTATTTT.

For this clonotype: At one boundary the junction diverges from the germline segment, which might be a read error. V usage is TRBV5-5 and J usage is TRBJ2-3; 7 bases line up with TRBD1. This CDR3 region has 14 residues. Germline CDR1 reads SGHKS; CDR2 reads YYEKEE (reference sequence). The CDR3 protein is CANSLNVGTDTQYF. The CDR3 region has the DNA TGTGCCAACAGCTTGAATGTCGGGACAGATACACAGTATTTT.

This clonotype was seen more than once but under ten times. This chain joins TRBV9 and TRBJ2-3; TRBD1 aligns across 8 bases. The CDR3 is made up of 16 amino acids. The trim removed 3 bases at V and 5 bases at J, leaving 11 bases unmatched. Germline-derived CDR1 and CDR2 are SGDLS and YYNGEE. The CDR3 protein is CASSGGGQGAEDTQYF. CDR3 nucleotides: TGTGCCAGCAGCGGAGGGGGTCAGGGGGCTGAAGATACGCAGTATTTT.

This clonotype was found a few times. The rearrangement links TRBV30 to TRBJ2-4; no reliable D call. The V gene lost 4 bases and the J gene lost 0 bases, with 16 bases spanning the gap. Germline CDR1 and CDR2: GTSNPN and SVGIG (reference sequence). The CDR3 totals 16 residues. The CDR3 DNA reads as TGTGCCTGGACGGAGAAACGAGTATTAGCCAAAAACATTCAGTACTTC. Amino acids: CAWTEKRVLAKNIQYF.

In this sample, this clonotype turned up many times. The chain is built from TRBV14 and TRBJ2-7; possible D gene TRBD1, 6 bases. Germline CDR1 is SGHDN and CDR2 is FVKESK. V lost 2 bases and J lost 4, with 6 bases in between. This CDR3 has 12 residues. Here the CDR3 DNA reads TGTGCCAGCAGCCAACAGGGGTACGAGCAGTACTTC. Its protein is CASSQQGYEQYF.

This clonotype ranks as medium-sized. This chain joins TRBV20-1 and TRBJ2-1, with TRBD2 identical over 8 bases. Germline V lookup: CDR1 DFQATT, CDR2 SNEGSKA (reference sequence). Unmatched junction bases numbered 8, after V lost 0 bases and J lost 7 bases. The CDR3 contains 15 residues. CDR3 loop: CSARDFGRAGNEQFF. As DNA, the CDR3 is TGCAGTGCTAGAGATTTCGGGAGGGCCGGTAATGAGCAGTTCTTC.

The chain carries TRBV20-1 and TRBJ2-3; 8 nucleotides line up with TRBD1. Per germline, CDR1 DFQATT and CDR2 SNEGSKA (reference sequence). There are 14 residues in the CDR3. V lost 4 bases and J lost 2; bases outside the gene matches: 5. The DNA for the CDR3 is TGCAGTGCTACACGACAGGGGAACACAGATACGCAGTATTTT. It translates to CSATRQGNTDTQYF.

By share, this clonotype ranks as medium-sized. The chain recombines TRBV7-2 with TRBJ2-7, with D perhaps assigned TRBD1 or TRBD2 (5 bases each). CDR1 is SGHTA, CDR2 FQGNSA, per germline. This CDR3 has 15 amino acids. V was shortened by 3 bases and J by 1 base, with 13 bases between the two germline ends. The CDR3, as DNA: TGTGCCAGCAGCTTGCCCGGGACCGTGTCCTACGAGCAGTACTTC. Translation: CASSLPGTVSYEQYF. Based on the CDR3 plus reference TRBV7-2 and TRBJ2-7, the full variable domain is GAGVSQSPSNKVTEKGKDVELRCDPISGHTALYWYRQSLGQGLEFLIYFQGNSAPDKSGLPSDRFSAERTGGSVSTLTIQRTQQEDSAVYLCASSLPGTVSYEQYFGPGTRLTVT.

There are many counts of this clonotype. The chain joins TRBV11-2 to TRBJ1-2; the D is unclear. CDR1 and CDR2 (germline): SGHAT, FQNNGV. The CDR3 totals 13 residues. Trimming removed 5 bases at V and 4 bases at J, with 11 bases between. This CDR3 reads CASSLRRSYGYTF. As DNA, the CDR3 is TGTGCCAGCAGCCTGAGGAGGAGCTATGGCTACACCTTC.

This clonotype is judged medium-sized. The chain uses TRBV9 and TRBJ2-1; no reliable D call. The V end lost 0 bases, the J end lost 0 bases, and 13 bases lay between the germline ends. CDR3 length: 17 amino acids. CDR1 and CDR2 (germline): SGDLS, YYNGEE. The CDR3 nucleotides are TGTGCCAGCAGCGTAGGCACTCCGCTGAGCTCCTACAATGAGCAGTTCTTC. It codes for CASSVGTPLSSYNEQFF.